This TCR beta chain was recorded in a study of blood T cells in healthy people across ages. Overall study findings and caveats: The lack of PBMC sorting stopped any conclusive naive versus antigen-experienced comparison.

This clonotype was seen a few times. Its antigen is undetermined. Next came a second PCR, run for about 7 to 12 cycles, which used a sample-barcoded 5' primer along with a J-beta primer mix. Any given sample supplied a minimum of 3 million CDR3-containing paired-end reads. Each CDR3 protein is one row after TCRdb ran MiXCR on the 5' RACE reads. The sample holds around 2 million distinct CDR3 sequences, more than 35% seen once. The sequencing sample was made of blood. This TCR was recovered from a human donor in good health.

CDR3 sequence reads: CASSQDRGNSYNEQFF. CDR3 coding DNA: TGCGCCAGCAGCCAAGACAGGGGAAACTCCTACAATGAGCAGTTCTTC. The chain recombines TRBV5-1 with TRBJ2-1, with 8 bases fitting TRBD1. Germline V gene data show CDR1 as SGHRS and CDR2 as YFSETQ. The CDR3 sequence is 16 residues long. V dropped 4 bases and J dropped 0; count of bases not matched to a gene: 6. The whole variable domain, remainder taken from reference TRBV5-1 and TRBJ2-1, is KAGVTQTPRYLIKTRGQQVTLSCSPISGHRSVSWYQQTPGQGLQFLFEYFSETQRNKGNFPGRFSGRQFSNSRSEMNVSTLELGDSALYLCASSQDRGNSYNEQFFGPGTRLTVL.